The 9 T cell receptor beta chains reported below all come from one sample, sequenced in a study of shared clonotypes between healthy human individuals. Repertoires were generated with immunoSEQ multiplex PCR, while TCRdb's copy carries only in-frame clones and drops some. The repertoire holds a few million clones, with 93% as singletons. The sequencing sample was made of naive CD4+ T cells from PBMCs. Documented subset: CD45RA+ positively selected. The receptors were gathered from a man aged 18 to 30 in good health. Some clones in this sample may be carry-over from other donors' samples.

The J gene is TRBJ1-3, the V gene TRBV7-2; TRBD1 aligns across 8 bases. Trimming took 5 bases from V and 0 from J; bases not matched to a gene: 3. This CDR3 contains 15 residues. Germline V gene sequence: CDR1 SGHTA, CDR2 FQGNSA. The CDR3 spells CASSTDRVSGNTIYF. The CDR3 DNA reads TGTGCCAGCAGCACGGACAGGGTCTCTGGAAACACCATATATTTT.

A remark on this clone: This sample includes further DNA sequences coding for the same CDR3. The CDR3 region is CASSSSYEQYF. In DNA form, the CDR3 reads TGCGCCAGCAGCTCGAGCTACGAGCAGTACTTC. The chain has TRBV5-1 and TRBJ2-7; D is unclear. Germline V CDR1 and CDR2: SGHRS, YFSETQ. The CDR3 loop spans 11 amino acids. V was cut by 3 bases and J by 3 bases, with 4 bases left in between.

The chain carries TRBV5-1 and TRBJ2-2; D is undetermined. Trimming left V 0 bases short and J 2 bases short, with 11 bases between. Germline V gene sequence: CDR1 SGHRS, CDR2 YFSETQ. There are 16 residues in the CDR3. The CDR3, as DNA: TGCGCCAGCAGCTTGGCTGTCAGCTCTAACACCGGGGAGCTGTTTTTT. It specifies CASSLAVSSNTGELFF.

V and J are TRBV27 and TRBJ2-1; D unresolved. The V end was cut by 9 bases, the J end by 4 bases, with 16 bases between. The CDR3 spans 14 residues. CDR1 is MNHEY and CDR2 is SMNVEV in the germline V gene (reference sequence). This CDR3 is CASAFRREYNEQFF. CDR3 bases: TGTGCCAGTGCCTTTCGTCGCGAATACAATGAGCAGTTCTTC.

Comments on this clone: This same CDR3 is encoded by further DNA sequences in the sample. This chain uses TRBV5-6 with TRBJ2-7; 7 positions agree with TRBD1. With 0 bases clipped from V and 2 bases from J, the junction kept 2 bases outside the gene matches. The CDR3 runs 14 residues. Germline assignment: CDR1 SGHDT and CDR2 YYEEEE. Here the CDR3 reads CASSLDRGAYEQYF. CDR3 nucleotides: TGTGCCAGCAGCTTGGACAGGGGAGCCTACGAGCAGTACTTC.

The V call is TRBV7-3, the J call TRBJ2-3; D unresolved. Between the trimmed V and J ends, which lost 4 bases and 0 bases, there was a span of 11 bases. This CDR3 is 15 amino acids long. Germline CDR1 SGHTA, CDR2 FQGTGA. The CDR3 sequence: CASSSYAESTDTQYF. CDR3 sequence (DNA): TGTGCCAGCAGCTCTTACGCGGAGAGCACAGATACGCAGTATTTT. The entire variable domain, with the rest obtained from reference TRBV7-3 and TRBJ2-3, is as follows: GAGVSQTPSNKVTEKGKYVELRCDPISGHTALYWYRQSLGQGPEFLIYFQGTGAADDSGLPNDRFFAVRPEGSVSTLKIQRTERGDSAVYLCASSSYAESTDTQYFGPGTRLTVL.

The V and J genes are TRBV7-2 and TRBJ2-5, with TRBD2 as a possible D gene (5 bases). V was pared by 7 bases and J by 5 bases, with 14 bases between. Germline V gene data show CDR1 as SGHTA and CDR2 as FQGNSA. The CDR3 has 13 amino acids. The CDR3 here is CASNPSIRETQYF. The CDR3 DNA is TGTGCCAGCAACCCTAGCATCCGGGAGACCCAGTACTTC.

This clone was recorded once. This CDR3 is also generated by other DNA sequences in the sample. The rearrangement uses TRBV7-3 and TRBJ2-1, with 12 bases matching TRBD2. Trimming at V came to 5 bases and at J to 4 bases, leaving 3 bases not matched to a gene. The CDR3 consists of 15 residues. Germline lookup yields CDR1 SGHTA and CDR2 FQGTGA. CDR3 sequence (DNA): TGTGCCAGCAGCACACTAGCGGGGGGATACAATGAGCAGTTCTTC. Translated: CASSTLAGGYNEQFF. The complete variable domain, with remaining parts taken from reference TRBV7-3 and TRBJ2-1, reads GAGVSQTPSNKVTEKGKYVELRCDPISGHTALYWYRQSLGQGPEFLIYFQGTGAADDSGLPNDRFFAVRPEGSVSTLKIQRTERGDSAVYLCASSTLAGGYNEQFFGPGTRLTVL.

This clone has just one count. This sequence joins TRBV29-1 and TRBJ2-7, with 7 positions matching TRBD1. Trimming took 6 bases from V and 6 from J; bases not matched to a gene: 11. Germline CDR1 SQVTM, CDR2 ANQGSEA. This CDR3 contains 13 residues. This CDR3 reads CSVDSGGTAEQYF. In nucleotides, the CDR3 is TGCAGCGTGGACTCAGGGGGAACGGCCGAGCAGTACTTC.